The clone carrying this T cell receptor beta chain was seen a few times. The antigen is unknown. This sample stems from a study of CD8 T cells in ankylosing spondylitis. Germline-derived CDR1 and CDR2 are SEHNR and FQNEAQ (reference sequence). The length of the CDR3 is 16 residues. V shed 4 bases and J shed 0 bases, with 12 bases lying between them. TCRdb reanalysed the 5' RACE reads using MiXCR and keeps one entry per CDR3 protein. The sample records 750,000 to 850,000 distinct CDR3 sequences, 12% being singletons. General observations from the study: Ankylosing spondylitis blood appeared to carry a characteristic TCR beta motif of roughly eight highly homologous variants. Clones linked to the disease showed a CD8+ phenotype. They occurred at relatively low frequencies in peripheral blood. Disease-associated clones were reportedly significantly overrepresented in matched ankylosing spondylitis synovial fluid.

The gene calls are TRBV7-9 and TRBJ1-4, with a weak D call TRBD1 (5 bases). The TCR sequence derives from a male donor with ankylosing spondylitis. Sequences were obtained from blood, either unsorted or a sorted T cell fraction (not recorded which). In nucleotides, the CDR3 is TGTGCCAGCAGCTCAGGATGGGACTCAACTAATGAAAAACTGTTTTTT. It translates to CASSSGWDSTNEKLFF.